This TCR beta chain was found in a study of cytomegalovirus exposure and HLA in healthy donors. The germline V and J ends were trimmed by 6 bases and 3 bases, with 8 bases remaining between them. The CDR3 is 11 residues long. Per germline, CDR1 DFQATT and CDR2 SNEGSKA (reference sequence). 13 Jbeta primers and 60 Vbeta primers were used for the PCR. In the authors' workflow: A later analysis counted 65 million to 95 million unique TCR beta chains, 9.5 million to 13 million shared. Clones were sequenced by immunoSEQ multiplex PCR, and TCRdb holds only the in-frame ones, with some missing. That table is the source of V, J and clone size, and D and trimming were worked out from the DNA. Among over 90,000 clones listed, about 81% were seen once. A word on this clone: No antigen is known for it.

Overall study findings and caveats: In the analysis, some V segments, TRBV6-2 and TRBV6-3 included, were excluded as indistinguishable.

J is TRBJ1-2 and V is TRBV20-1; D is ambiguous. The TCR was taken from a man aged 35 to 55 in good health and CMV-seropositive. Specimen: PBMCs. The chain's CDR3 is CSAPPDYGYTF. The CDR3 DNA sequence: TGCAGTGCCCCGCCGGACTATGGCTACACCTTC.